What follows describes a single T cell receptor beta chain. Its antigen is still unknown. These data belong to a study of T cells in Graves' hyperthyroidism and ophthalmopathy. Findings and caveats of the study: Most expanded thyroid clonotypes above 0.001 recurred in blood. The model's output predicted ophthalmopathy at a median of about 6.5 months prior to onset.

RNA transcripts served as the template for amplifying TCR beta CDR3 regions. In the first-round RT-PCR of the TCR CDR3, the HTBI primer set was used. From the multiplex PCR reads, TCRdb called clonotypes with MiXCR, one entry per CDR3 protein. The data contain hundreds of thousands of distinct CDR3 sequences, 15% to 18% of them singletons. Orbital computed tomography and thyroid ultrasound, together with serum TRAb and thyroxine and clinical symptoms, were used for diagnoses. The PBMCs were taken from 10 ml of fresh peripheral blood. This receptor was taken from a woman aged 18 to 35 with Graves' hyperthyroidism. The sequenced sample consisted of blood.

This chain's CDR3 is CASSNPSGGFTGELFF. As DNA, the CDR3 is TGTGCCAGCTCTAACCCGAGCGGGGGGTTCACCGGGGAGCTGTTTTTT. The rearrangement joins TRBV5-6 to TRBJ2-2, with TRBD2 matching 9 bases. The trim removed 7 bases at V and 4 bases at J, leaving 11 bases unmatched. The CDR3 runs to 16 residues. The germline CDR1 and CDR2 sequences are SGHDT and YYEEEE.